The 13 T cell receptor beta chains below were found in one sample sequenced in a study of T-cell reconstitution after alpha-beta-depleted transplantation in children. It was with unique molecular identifiers that the TCRbeta library was prepared. TCRdb fed the PCR reads into MiXCR, producing one record per CDR3 protein. The data show about 580,000 distinct CDR3 sequences, more than 20% seen once. Sequences were derived from PBMCs, mostly from graft donor cells, sampled 360 days after TCRalphabeta/CD19-depleted stem cell transplant. These receptors all stem from a boy under three years old who had a stem cell transplant for acute myeloid leukemia, so the T cells may come from the graft donor.

The table lists this clonotype with many counts. Germline is not matched at one junction end, which may reflect a read error. The gene calls are TRBV7-2 and TRBJ2-1, with D possibly TRBD2 on 7 matching bases. This CDR3 is 14 amino acids long. In germline, CDR1 is SGHTA, CDR2 FQGNSA. CDR3 sequence reads: CSSSLGGGRNEQFF. The CDR3, as DNA: TGTTCCAGCAGCTTAGGCGGGGGCAGGAATGAGCAGTTCTTC.

There are many counts of this clonotype. The chain is built from TRBV28 and TRBJ1-2; D call uncertain. Germline CDR1 reads MDHEN; CDR2 reads SYDVKM. V was clipped by 2 bases and J by 4 bases, with 8 bases between them. This CDR3 comprises 13 residues. The CDR3 reads CASSLTRAYGYTF. In DNA form, the CDR3 reads TGTGCCAGCAGTTTAACCCGGGCCTATGGCTACACCTTC.

This clonotype was counted between two and nine times. This chain connects TRBV6-1 to TRBJ2-5; D is perhaps TRBD1 (6 bases). The CDR3 covers 15 residues. Germline loops: CDR1 MNHNS, CDR2 SASEGT. V lost 0 bases and J lost 5, with 13 bases in between. CDR3 loop: CASSEAPDRGETQYF. The CDR3, as DNA: TGTGCCAGCAGTGAAGCCCCGGACAGAGGGGAGACCCAGTACTTC.

This clonotype turned up a few times. This chain joins TRBV29-1 and TRBJ1-1; D remains ambiguous. The CDR3 consists of 13 residues. V was shortened by 7 bases and J by 0 bases, with 12 bases between the two germline ends. The germline V gene has CDR1 SQVTM and CDR2 ANQGSEA. CDR3 DNA sequence: TGCAGCGAACAACCCGGTGTGAACACTGAAGCTTTCTTT. Translating it yields CSEQPGVNTEAFF.

In its sample, this clonotype was seen a few times. The chain is built from TRBV6-2 or TRBV6-3 and TRBJ2-1; the D is unclear. Trimming stripped 0 bases from V and 4 bases from J, with 7 bases between. Germline lookup yields CDR1 MNHEY and CDR2 SVGEGT. This CDR3 region has 14 residues. DNA for the CDR3: TGTGCCAGCAGTTACTCGCTGGAGTACAATGAGCAGTTCTTC. Protein product: CASSYSLEYNEQFF.

This clonotype was counted between two and nine times. The chain combines TRBV20-1 with TRBJ2-3; TRBD2 aligns across 12 bases. Germline V CDR1 and CDR2: DFQATT, SNEGSKA (reference sequence). V shed 6 bases and J 4 bases; nucleotides not matched to a gene: 5. The CDR3 runs to 14 residues. CDR3 bases: TGCAGTGCCCGGCTAGCGGGGGGGCCAGATACGCAGTATTTT. Protein sequence: CSARLAGGPDTQYF.

The chain recombines TRBV11-2 with TRBJ2-7; tentatively, D is TRBD1 (6 bases). V was shortened by 1 base and J by 3 bases, with 13 bases between the two germline ends. This CDR3 has 15 residues. Germline-derived CDR1 and CDR2 are SGHAT and FQNNGV. DNA for the CDR3: TGTGCCAGCAGCTTAGTTCAGGGGCCGAACTACGAGCAGTACGTC. Residues: CASSLVQGPNYEQYV.

This chain links TRBV25-1 with TRBJ2-7; 7 bases fit TRBD2. V trimming: 4 bases; J trimming: 6 bases; junction bases outside the gene matches: 3. Looked up from germline, CDR1 is MGHDK and CDR2 is SYGVNS. The length of the CDR3 is 12 residues. The CDR3 loop is CASSVPGGEQYF. CDR3 sequence (DNA): TGTGCCAGCAGTGTCCCGGGAGGCGAGCAGTACTTC.

Ten or more counts support this clonotype. The chain carries TRBV5-5 and TRBJ1-5; D uncertain. The length of the CDR3 is 14 residues. V was shortened by 0 bases and J by 1 base, with 5 bases between the two germline ends. Germline V gene sequence: CDR1 SGHKS, CDR2 YYEKEE (reference sequence). The CDR3 here is CASSLGHSNQPQHF. Written as DNA, the CDR3 is TGTGCCAGCAGCTTGGGGCACAGCAATCAGCCCCAGCATTTT.

This clonotype has ten or more counts. The V gene is TRBV18, the J gene TRBJ2-3; D is uncertain. CDR3 length equals 12 residues. Germline loops: CDR1 KGHSH, CDR2 LQKENI. V lost 0 bases, J lost 7 bases, and 5 bases lay in between. The CDR3 region is CASSPPTNTQYF. For the CDR3, the DNA is TGTGCCAGCTCACCACCTACGAATACGCAGTATTTT.

This clonotype appeared many times. The rearrangement links TRBV20-1 to TRBJ2-1; 8 bases map to TRBD2. The germline gives CDR1 DFQATT, CDR2 SNEGSKA (reference sequence). This CDR3 has 16 amino acids. With 4 bases clipped from V and 12 bases from J, the junction kept 20 bases outside the gene matches. The CDR3 DNA follows: TGCAGTGCTACCCCAGCTTTGGCGGGGGGTGCCGGTTGGCAGTTCTTC. Translated: CSATPALAGGAGWQFF.

This clonotype was counted many times. The chain couples TRBV25-1 to TRBJ2-7, with TRBD2 identical over 10 bases. Germline CDR1 is MGHDK and CDR2 is SYGVNS. The V gene end was trimmed by 8 bases and the J gene end by 8 bases; junction bases not matched to a gene: 12. The CDR3 runs 14 residues. Here the CDR3 reads CASGGTSASRKQYF. CDR3 in DNA: TGTGCCAGCGGGGGGACTAGCGCCTCTAGGAAGCAGTACTTC.

This clonotype came up many times. The V and J genes are TRBV5-1 and TRBJ1-5; 7 nucleotides agree with TRBD1. This CDR3 has 15 residues. From germline, CDR1 is SGHRS and CDR2 YFSETQ. J was trimmed by 2 bases and V by 2 bases; bases with no gene match: 4. CDR3 sequence reads: CASSFTGEGNQPQHF. CDR3 nucleotides: TGCGCCAGCAGCTTCACAGGGGAGGGCAATCAGCCCCAGCATTTT.